This TCR beta chain was identified in a study of T cell responses to AZD1222 COVID-19 vaccine. CDR1 MNHEY and CDR2 SVGAGI come from the germline V gene. J was trimmed by 4 bases and V by 5 bases; bases with no gene match: 4. This CDR3 contains 15 residues. Assay: immunoSEQ multiplex PCR; the TCRdb copy retains only in-frame clones and omits some. The sample holds 150,000 to 200,000 clones, 92% seen once. The sample was peripheral blood, taken 28 days after the second AZD1222 dose. This sequence originates from an adult who received the AZD1222 COVID-19 vaccine. The chain recombines TRBV6-5 with TRBJ2-1; 11 nucleotides line up with TRBD2. The CDR3 loop reads CASSPGLAEYNEQFF. The CDR3 DNA follows: TGTGCCAGCAGTCCGGGACTAGCGGAATACAATGAGCAGTTCTTC.